The sequence of this T cell receptor (beta chain) was determined in a study of TIL therapy for anti-PD-1-resistant metastatic lung cancer. Study information: Most patients had lung adenocarcinoma. General study results and limits: After infusion, TIL clonotypes partly replaced peripheral T cells and declined over months.

The time point: pre-treatment sample, taken before nivolumab and TIL therapy. Adults with stage 4 NSCLC were enrolled in a phase I trial. V lost 1 base and J lost 2, with 9 bases in between. CDR1 is SGHRS and CDR2 is YFSETQ in the germline V gene. The CDR3 is 14 amino acids. This was the immunoSEQ v3 assay. Assay used: immunoSEQ multiplex PCR; TCRdb lists only in-frame clones, some missing. The data hold some 43,000 clones, with 65% to 80% observed a single time. About this clone itself: The antigen is unknown.

This specimen consisted of blood, obtained at baseline. The receptor was derived from a man aged 70 or older with non-small cell lung cancer. V and J are TRBV5-1 and TRBJ1-2; D not resolved. CDR3 loop: CASSLREANYGYTF. CDR3 sequence (DNA): TGCGCCAGCAGCTTGCGGGAAGCGAACTATGGCTACACCTTC.